These 10 T cell receptor beta chains originate from one sample sequenced in a study of blood T cell repertoires in COVID-19. The repertoire was sequenced with immunoSEQ multiplex PCR; TCRdb's copy has only in-frame clones and lacks some. This table holds around 160,000 clones, roughly 84% found once. Source material: PBMCs or T cells enriched from blood (not recorded which). The receptor source for this set is a woman aged 45-65 years who had been exposed to COVID-19.

This clone was seen a few times. This rearrangement joins TRBV4-1 to TRBJ1-6; the match to TRBD1 covers 10 bases. After removal of 3 bases from V and 7 bases from J, the junction contained 6 bases not matched to a gene. The CDR3 length is 16 residues. Per germline, CDR1 MGHRA and CDR2 YSYEKL. The CDR3 DNA sequence: TGCGCCAGCAGCCAGGCCGACAGGGGGCCGAATTCACCCCTCCACTTT. Translation: CASSQADRGPNSPLHF.

This clone was recorded only once. This chain joins TRBV5-4 and TRBJ2-7; D might be TRBD1 (5 bases). The CDR3 is 15 residues long. From germline, CDR1 is SGHNT and CDR2 YYREEE (reference sequence). Trimming removed 0 bases from V and 3 bases from J, with 13 bases in between. This CDR3 reads CASSLGLGQVYEQYF. CDR3 nucleotides: TGTGCCAGCAGCTTGGGGCTGGGGCAGGTCTACGAGCAGTACTTC. Variable domain in full (rest from reference TRBV5-4 and TRBJ2-7): ETGVTQSPTHLIKTRGQQVTLRCSSQSGHNTVSWYQQALGQGPQFIFQYYREEENGRGNFPPRFSGLQFPNYSSELNVNALELDDSALYLCASSLGLGQVYEQYFGPGTRLTVT.

The chain carries TRBV5-6 and TRBJ1-1; the match to TRBD1 covers 7 bases. Looked up from germline, CDR1 is SGHDT and CDR2 is YYEEEE. The J segment lost 5 bases and the V segment lost 0 bases, leaving 4 bases of the junction unmatched. The CDR3 is 14 amino acids. The CDR3 reads CASSLEGARTEAFF. The DNA for the CDR3 is TGTGCCAGCAGCTTGGAGGGGGCGCGTACTGAAGCTTTCTTT. The variable domain in full, with the rest retrieved from reference TRBV5-6 and TRBJ1-1, is DAGVTQSPTHLIKTRGQQVTLRCSPKSGHDTVSWYQQALGQGPQFIFQYYEEEERQRGNFPDRFSGHQFPNYSSELNVNALLLGDSALYLCASSLEGARTEAFFGQGTRLTVV.

The CDR3 here is CASSSVTGGRSEAFF. CDR3 in DNA: TGTGCCAGCAGTTCAGTTACTGGGGGCAGATCTGAAGCTTTCTTT. The J gene is TRBJ1-1, the V gene TRBV5-4, with D possibly matching TRBD1 (6 bases). Germline CDR1 reads SGHNT; CDR2 reads YYREEE (reference sequence). This CDR3 has 15 residues. Trimming stripped 5 bases from V and 6 bases from J, with 20 bases between. Using reference TRBV5-4 and TRBJ1-1 for the parts outside the CDR3, the full variable domain is ETGVTQSPTHLIKTRGQQVTLRCSSQSGHNTVSWYQQALGQGPQFIFQYYREEENGRGNFPPRFSGLQFPNYSSELNVNALELDDSALYLCASSSVTGGRSEAFFGQGTRLTVV.

The table lists this clone with a count of one. The CDR3 sequence: CASSPMGGVPNQPQHF. The DNA for the CDR3 is TGTGCCAGCAGTCCCATGGGGGGGGTCCCCAATCAGCCCCAGCATTTT. The V call is TRBV27, the J call TRBJ1-5, with D maybe TRBD1 (5 bases). Germline assignment: CDR1 MNHEY and CDR2 SMNVEV (reference sequence). V was shortened by 5 bases and J by 3 bases, with 17 bases between the two germline ends. The CDR3 length is 16 residues.

The table lists this clone with a few counts. The gene calls are TRBV3-1 (or the pseudogene TRBV3-2) and TRBJ2-1, with unresolved D. The CDR3 has 12 residues. CDR1 and CDR2 from the germline V gene are LGHDT and YNNKEL (reference sequence). Between the trimmed V and J ends, which lost 2 bases and 8 bases, there was a span of 7 bases. CDR3: CASSQYSYEQFF. The CDR3 bases are TGTGCCAGCAGCCAATACAGCTATGAGCAGTTCTTC.

The chain is built from TRBV5-8 and TRBJ2-5; 7 bases are a match to TRBD2. The trim removed 4 bases at V and 3 bases at J, leaving 6 bases unmatched. The CDR3 is 14 residues long. Per germline, CDR1 SGHTS and CDR2 YDEGEE. The CDR3 loop is CASSLRTSKETQYF. The CDR3 bases are TGTGCCAGCAGCCTTCGGACTAGTAAAGAGACCCAGTACTTC.

This sequence joins TRBV9 and TRBJ2-7; D is unresolved. CDR3 length: 13 amino acids. V dropped 3 bases and J dropped 2 bases, with 9 bases sitting between them. Germline loops: CDR1 SGDLS, CDR2 YYNGEE. CDR3 nucleotide sequence: TGTGCCAGCAGCGGAGGCAGCCCCTACGAGCAGTACTTC. This translates into CASSGGSPYEQYF.

The rearrangement links TRBV7-9 to TRBJ2-3; D not certain. This CDR3 is built from 15 residues. Germline V CDR1 and CDR2: SEHNR, FQNEAQ (reference sequence). The V and J ends lost 6 bases and 2 bases respectively, with 15 bases between them. This chain's CDR3 is CASRPSGVLTDTQYF. As DNA, the CDR3 is TGTGCCAGCAGACCGTCGGGTGTCCTCACAGATACGCAGTATTTT.

The chain carries TRBV4-1 and TRBJ2-1; the D gene is possibly TRBD2 (6 bases). Germline V gene lookup returns CDR1 MGHRA and CDR2 YSYEKL. This CDR3 is 16 amino acids long. V gave up 1 base and J gave up 1 base, with 11 bases separating them. The CDR3 is CASSQGGDSSYNEQFF. DNA of the CDR3: TGCGCCAGCAGCCAAGGAGGGGACTCATCCTACAATGAGCAGTTCTTC.